This TCR beta chain was obtained from a study of blood T cell repertoires in COVID-19. Study-wide context: The cDNA or gDNA used as material had been derived from T cells, B-cell-depleted T cells, or PBMCs.

This CDR3 has 15 residues. Unmatched junction bases numbered 5, after V lost 0 bases and J lost 6 bases. Germline CDR1 MNHNY, CDR2 SVGAGI (reference sequence). Here immunoSEQ multiplex PCR was the method, and the copy in TCRdb shows in-frame clones only, minus some. The profile shows about 59,000 clones, 70% to 85% of them singletons. The sequencing sample was made of peripheral blood. The rearrangement joins TRBV6-6 to TRBJ1-2, with 9 bases that match TRBD1. The clonotype comes from a man at least 80 years old with acute or convalescent COVID-19. CDR3 sequence: CASSYSIGTGNGYTF. CDR3 DNA: TGTGCCAGCAGTTACTCGATCGGGACAGGGAATGGCTACACCTTC.